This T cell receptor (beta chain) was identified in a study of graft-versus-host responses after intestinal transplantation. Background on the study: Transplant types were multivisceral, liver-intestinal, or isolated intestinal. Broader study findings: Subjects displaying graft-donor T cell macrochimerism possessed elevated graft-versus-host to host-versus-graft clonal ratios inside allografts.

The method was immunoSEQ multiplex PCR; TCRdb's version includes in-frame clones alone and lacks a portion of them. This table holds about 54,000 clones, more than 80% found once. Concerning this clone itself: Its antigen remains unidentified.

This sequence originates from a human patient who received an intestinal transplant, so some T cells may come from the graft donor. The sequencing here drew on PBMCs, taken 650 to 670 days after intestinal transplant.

The CDR3: CASKGQTDTQYF. In DNA form, the CDR3 reads TGTGCCAGCAAAGGACAGACAGATACGCAGTATTTT. The chain couples TRBV6-1 to TRBJ2-3; perhaps TRBD1 as D (6 bases). Germline V CDR1 and CDR2: MNHNS, SASEGT. With 7 bases removed from V and 3 bases from J, the gap between germline ends came to 8 bases. The CDR3 has 12 amino acids.